This T cell receptor (beta chain) was sequenced for a study of identical twins. Germline V gene data show CDR1 as MNHEY and CDR2 as SMNVEV (reference sequence). The ends were cut back, 7 bases at V and 1 base at J, with 13 bases in the middle. This CDR3 region has 14 residues. Addition of a universal primer site occurred through template switching, and cDNA carried unique molecular identifiers. Using its own MiXCR run on the 5' RACE reads, TCRdb lists one record per CDR3 protein. The repertoire includes fewer than 650,000 distinct CDR3 sequences, roughly 7.2% of them detected once, and 1.6% sits in the top ten. There are many counts of this clonotype. Its target is not known. Study-wide results and caveats: Twins shared beta out-of-frame sequences in excess, but this excess was weaker.

These data also featured in a second study, about yellow fever vaccine responses in identical twins.

Sequenced material: PBMCs. The chain employs TRBV27 and TRBJ1-1; D remains unclear. The clonotype was recovered from a woman under 30 in good health. CDR3 DNA: TGTGCCAGCAAAAAAGAGGATGCGAACACTGAAGCTTTCTTT. This gives the protein CASKKEDANTEAFF.